These T cell receptor beta chains were read from a single sample in a study of blood T cell repertoires in COVID-19. The assay was immunoSEQ multiplex PCR, and TCRdb's table has in-frame clones only and misses some. The repertoire consists of about 39,000 clones, with 75% to 85% occurring once and the leading ten covering 9.9%. Sequencing was done on a sample of peripheral blood. The source is a human donor in a cohort sampled during active COVID-19. The CDR3 runs from the conserved cysteine through the conserved F or W. Each record gives: D gene, V gene, J gene, CDR3 length, clone size, CDR3 DNA, CDR3 protein. D genes are given only for firm matches. Only part of the rows carry a size: once, few, many, or a class if the clone is expanded.

d_gene: -; v_gene: TRBV3-1/TRBV3-2; j_gene: TRBJ2-5; len: 15; abundance: -; CDR3nt: TGTGCCAGCAGCCGCCTACAGGGCTACCAAGAGACCCAGTACTTC; CDR3aa: CASSRLQGYQETQYF
d_gene: TRBD1; v_gene: TRBV4-3; j_gene: TRBJ1-4; len: 16; abundance: once; CDR3nt: TGCGCCAGCAGCCTAAACCCGGGACAGGGTAATGAAAAACTGTTTTTT; CDR3aa: CASSLNPGQGNEKLFF
d_gene: -; v_gene: TRBV6-5; j_gene: TRBJ2-5; len: 13; abundance: -; CDR3nt: TGTGCCAGCAGGAACCGGGGGCAAGAGACCCAGTACTTC; CDR3aa: CASRNRGQETQYF
d_gene: TRBD2; v_gene: TRBV9; j_gene: TRBJ2-1; len: 15; abundance: -; CDR3nt: TGTGCCAGCAGCGTAGGGTGGGAGGGCCGCGATGAGCAGTTCTTC; CDR3aa: CASSVGWEGRDEQFF
d_gene: TRBD2; v_gene: TRBV4-2; j_gene: TRBJ2-7; len: 15; abundance: -; CDR3nt: TGTGCCAGCAGCCAAGATTTCCTAGCGGGAGGCGAGCAGTACTTC; CDR3aa: CASSQDFLAGGEQYF
d_gene: -; v_gene: TRBV14; j_gene: TRBJ2-2; len: 14; abundance: once; CDR3nt: TGTGCCAGCAGCCAAGATTCGGGCACCGGGGAGCTGTTTTTT; CDR3aa: CASSQDSGTGELFF
d_gene: -; v_gene: TRBV25-1; j_gene: TRBJ1-5; len: 13; abundance: -; CDR3nt: TGTGCCGTTTCGGTGAGTCTTAATCAGCCCCAGCATTTT; CDR3aa: CAVSVSLNQPQHF
d_gene: -; v_gene: TRBV21-1; j_gene: TRBJ1-1; len: 14; abundance: -; CDR3nt: TGTGCCAGCAGCAGTAGGACAGGGAGGACTGAAGCTTTCTTT; CDR3aa: CASSSRTGRTEAFF
d_gene: -; v_gene: TRBV5-1; j_gene: TRBJ2-3; len: 14; abundance: -; CDR3nt: TGCGCCAGCAGCGGGGGACTCGCAAGGGATACGCAGTATTTT; CDR3aa: CASSGGLARDTQYF
d_gene: -; v_gene: TRBV15; j_gene: TRBJ2-2; len: 13; abundance: -; CDR3nt: TGTGGCACCTCATCCCCGAGGACCGGGGAGCTGTTTTTT; CDR3aa: CGTSSPRTGELFF
d_gene: -; v_gene: TRBV19; j_gene: TRBJ1-6; len: 12; abundance: -; CDR3nt: TGTGCCAGTAGTATCGGACAGAAACCCCTCCACTTT; CDR3aa: CASSIGQKPLHF
d_gene: -; v_gene: TRBV7-6; j_gene: TRBJ2-2; len: 17; abundance: -; CDR3nt: TGTGCCAGCAGCGTCCCACCGGCAGGATCGTTGACCGGGGAGCTGTTTTTT; CDR3aa: CASSVPPAGSLTGELFF
d_gene: -; v_gene: TRBV5-1; j_gene: TRBJ1-5; len: 15; abundance: -; CDR3nt: TGCGCCAGCAGCCCTGCAGGGGATAGCAATCAGCCCCAGCATTTT; CDR3aa: CASSPAGDSNQPQHF
d_gene: -; v_gene: TRBV30; j_gene: TRBJ1-1; len: 12; abundance: once; CDR3nt: TGTGCCTCAAACCCGGGTCAGGGAATGGCTTTCTTT; CDR3aa: CASNPGQGMAFF
d_gene: TRBD2; v_gene: TRBV10-3; j_gene: TRBJ2-2; len: 13; abundance: -; CDR3nt: TGTGCCAACCGGGGGGGGAGCACCGGGGAGCTGTTTTTT; CDR3aa: CANRGGSTGELFF
d_gene: -; v_gene: TRBV19; j_gene: TRBJ1-5; len: 18; abundance: -; CDR3nt: TGTGCCAGTAGCCCTTCTAACTTTGGACAGCTAACTAATCAGCCCCAGCATTTT; CDR3aa: CASSPSNFGQLTNQPQHF
d_gene: -; v_gene: TRBV30; j_gene: TRBJ1-2; len: 12; abundance: once; CDR3nt: TGTGCCTGGAGTGACGGGAATCGTGGCTACACCTTC; CDR3aa: CAWSDGNRGYTF
d_gene: -; v_gene: TRBV19; j_gene: TRBJ2-7; len: 13; abundance: -; CDR3nt: TGTGCCAGTAGTATTAACAGGAACTACGAGCAGTACTTC; CDR3aa: CASSINRNYEQYF
d_gene: TRBD2; v_gene: TRBV12-5; j_gene: TRBJ2-5; len: 16; abundance: -; CDR3nt: TGTGCTAGTGGTTTGCTACCGCCGGGGGGACAAGAGACCCAGTACTTC; CDR3aa: CASGLLPPGGQETQYF
d_gene: TRBD1; v_gene: TRBV6-5; j_gene: TRBJ1-2; len: 14; abundance: -; CDR3nt: TGTGCCAGCAGGAGACAGGGGGCCGGGTATGGCTACACCTTC; CDR3aa: CASRRQGAGYGYTF
d_gene: -; v_gene: TRBV5-1; j_gene: TRBJ1-5; len: 13; abundance: -; CDR3nt: TGCGCCAGCAGCTTCGGGAGCAATCAGCCCCAGCATTTT; CDR3aa: CASSFGSNQPQHF
d_gene: -; v_gene: TRBV7-2; j_gene: TRBJ1-4; len: 14; abundance: -; CDR3nt: TGTGCCAGCAGCTTGAGAGGGGGTAATGAAAAACTGTTTTTT; CDR3aa: CASSLRGGNEKLFF